This T cell receptor beta chain was captured by sequencing in a study of shared clonotypes between healthy human individuals. Overall study results and limits: Sequencing depth was expected to influence donor clonotype sharing.

This CDR3 is 16 amino acids long. Germline V CDR1 and CDR2: KGHSH, LQKENI. The V end lost 3 bases, the J end lost 8 bases, and 20 bases lay between the germline ends. This clone has only one observation. The target antigen is unknown. Assay used: immunoSEQ multiplex PCR; TCRdb lists only in-frame clones, some missing. The sample records some 500,000 clones, approximately 80% being singletons. This chain connects TRBV18 to TRBJ1-3; weak D call: TRBD1 (5 bases). The source of this sequence is a woman aged 40 to 49 in good health. Some clones in this sample may be carry-over from other donors' samples. Sequenced sample: PBMCs. The CDR3 protein is CASSPVFWTGTDTIYF. CDR3 DNA sequence: TGTGCCAGCTCACCCGTTTTTTGGACCGGGACGGACACCATATATTTT. The entire variable domain, with the rest obtained from reference TRBV18 and TRBJ1-3, is as follows: NAGVMQNPRHLVRRRGQEARLRCSPMKGHSHVYWYRQLPEEGLKFMVYLQKENIIDESGMPKERFSAEFPKEGPSILRIQQVVRGDSAAYFCASSPVFWTGTDTIYFGEGSWLTVV.